The 20 T cell receptor beta chains given below trace back to one sample, sequenced in a study of CD8+ T cells in alopecia areata. cDNA serving as the sequencing template came from extracted, reverse transcribed RNA. Libraries were prepared by immunoSEQ multiplex PCR; TCRdb keeps only in-frame clonotypes and omits some of them. The table lists 150,000 or so clones, approximately 49% of them singletons. The material was CD8+ T cells sorted from blood, obtained at week 0. These TCRs come from a human donor with alopecia areata.

This rearrangement joins TRBV29-1 to TRBJ2-7; D may match TRBD1 or TRBD2 (6 bases each). The CDR3 loop spans 13 amino acids. V shed 6 bases and J shed 4 bases, with 16 bases lying between them. CDR1 and CDR2 from the germline V gene are SQVTM and ANQGSEA. The CDR3 here is CSVRGGTKYEQYF. The CDR3 coding sequence is TGCAGCGTGAGAGGAGGGACAAAATACGAGCAGTACTTC.

This clone came up many times. The rearrangement joins TRBV12-5 to TRBJ2-1; D remains unclear. The CDR3 extends over 12 amino acids. Trimming stripped 6 bases from V and 5 bases from J, with 8 bases between. Germline V gene sequence: CDR1 LGHNT, CDR2 FRNRAP. CDR3 nucleotides: TGTGCTAGTGGCTACTGGAACAATGAGCAGTTCTTC. Protein product: CASGYWNNEQFF.

The rearrangement joins TRBV7-8 to TRBJ1-2; TRBD1 is a possible D gene (6 bases). V was clipped by 6 bases and J by 4 bases, with 21 bases between them. Germline V CDR1 and CDR2: SGHVS, FQNEAQ. The CDR3 runs 16 residues. CDR3 DNA sequence: TGTGCCAGCAGTGCAACTTCCAGGGGTTGGAGCTATGGCTACACCTTC. It specifies CASSATSRGWSYGYTF.

The CDR3: CSVDDRGMNTEAFF. The CDR3 bases are TGCAGCGTTGACGACAGGGGGATGAACACTGAAGCTTTCTTT. The chain employs TRBV29-1 and TRBJ1-1; TRBD1 agrees at 9 bases. The germline gives CDR1 SQVTM, CDR2 ANQGSEA. J gave up 0 bases and V 3 bases, and 2 bases lay outside the gene matches. This CDR3 region has 14 residues.

The V gene is TRBV2, the J gene TRBJ1-5; D might be TRBD1 (6 bases). The CDR3 extends over 14 amino acids. With 3 bases removed from V and 3 bases from J, the gap between germline ends came to 9 bases. Germline V gene sequence: CDR1 SNHLY, CDR2 FYNNEI. DNA for the CDR3: TGTGCCAGCAGTGAGGACAGCTACAATCAGCCCCAGCATTTT. Its protein product is CASSEDSYNQPQHF.

The V call is TRBV9, the J call TRBJ2-5, with TRBD2 matching 12 bases. The CDR3 is 18 amino acids. The germline V gene encodes CDR1 SGDLS and CDR2 YYNGEE. V gave up 0 bases and J gave up 0 bases; unmatched junction bases: 6. The CDR3: CASSVGLAGAGYQETQYF. CDR3 sequence (DNA): TGTGCCAGCAGCGTAGGACTAGCGGGGGCCGGGTACCAAGAGACCCAGTACTTC.

This chain joins TRBV29-1 and TRBJ2-3; TRBD2 matches at 9 bases. Losses at the gene ends were 6 bases for V and 3 bases for J; bases not matched to a gene: 16. Germline values: CDR1 SQVTM, CDR2 ANQGSEA. The CDR3 extends over 17 amino acids. This CDR3 reads CSVNGVRRLAETDTQYF. The DNA of the CDR3 is TGCAGCGTCAACGGGGTACGCCGACTAGCGGAAACAGATACGCAGTATTTT.

The chain combines TRBV6-5 with TRBJ2-1; D not certain. This CDR3 region has 13 residues. The germline V gene has CDR1 MNHEY and CDR2 SVGAGI. The V and J ends lost 0 bases and 6 bases respectively, with 6 bases between them. The CDR3 spells CASSYSNGNEQFF. In DNA, the CDR3 is TGTGCCAGCAGTTACTCGAACGGCAATGAGCAGTTCTTC.

The rearrangement links TRBV29-1 to TRBJ1-2; D remains ambiguous. This CDR3 region has 13 residues. Germline V gene lookup returns CDR1 SQVTM and CDR2 ANQGSEA. Trimming cost V 4 bases and J 0 bases, with 9 bases left between them. The CDR3 bases are TGCAGCGTTGCAGAACCAGCTAACTATGGCTACACCTTC. It codes for CSVAEPANYGYTF.

The J gene is TRBJ1-4, the V gene TRBV27, with TRBD1 matching over 9 bases. Germline-derived CDR1 and CDR2 are MNHEY and SMNVEV (reference sequence). With V trimmed by 10 bases and J by 7 bases, 7 bases remained unmatched. This CDR3 region has 13 residues. The CDR3 protein is CATSGTGFEKLFF. The CDR3 nucleotides read TGTGCCACCTCCGGGACAGGGTTTGAAAAACTGTTTTTT.

The CDR3 nucleotides read TGCGCCAGCAGCTTGGCCCCTACCGCGTTCGACGAGCAGTACTTC. This sequence encodes CASSLAPTAFDEQYF. V and J are TRBV5-1 and TRBJ2-7; D unresolved. CDR3 length equals 15 residues. The germline V gene has CDR1 SGHRS and CDR2 YFSETQ. V lost 0 bases and J 5 bases, leaving 15 bases between the germline ends.

The CDR3, as DNA: TGCAGCGTTGTGAGAAGATATAGCACAGATACGCAGTATTTT. This translates into CSVVRRYSTDTQYF. The chain uses TRBV29-1 and TRBJ2-3; D gene ambiguous. The ends were cut back, 4 bases at V and 0 bases at J, with 11 bases in the middle. The CDR3 loop spans 14 amino acids. Germline assignment: CDR1 SQVTM and CDR2 ANQGSEA.

The J gene is TRBJ1-4, the V gene TRBV30, with no clear D. Germline V gene lookup returns CDR1 GTSNPN and CDR2 SVGIG (reference sequence). The ends were cut back, 0 bases at V and 8 bases at J, with 16 bases in the middle. This CDR3 spans 15 amino acids. The CDR3 DNA is TGTGCCTGGAGTGTACAAGGGCAGTGGAACGAAAAACTGTTTTTT. It codes for CAWSVQGQWNEKLFF. Full variable domain (rest looked up from reference TRBV30 and TRBJ1-4): SQTIHQWPATLVQPVGSPLSLECTVEGTSNPNLYWYRQAAGRGLQLLFYSVGIGQISSEVPQNLSASRPQDRQFILSSKKLLLSDSGFYLCAWSVQGQWNEKLFFGSGTQLSVL.

CDR3 sequence (DNA): TGCGCCAGCAGCGTGAGGGTCGGGGAAAAACCCTACGAGCAGTACTTC. This translates into CASSVRVGEKPYEQYF. The gene calls are TRBV5-1 and TRBJ2-7; maybe TRBD2 (5 bases). The CDR3 totals 16 residues. Trimming shortened V by 4 bases and J by 2 bases, and 19 bases separated the two germline ends. Germline V gene data show CDR1 as SGHRS and CDR2 as YFSETQ.

This clone was seen a single time. The chain employs TRBV5-6 and TRBJ2-5; D ambiguous. CDR1 and CDR2 from the germline V gene are SGHDT and YYEEEE. This CDR3 has 15 amino acids. With 6 bases removed from V and 4 bases from J, the gap between germline ends came to 19 bases. CDR3 in amino acids: CASINPRAGGETQYF. Written as DNA, the CDR3 is TGTGCCAGCATTAATCCTCGGGCCGGTGGAGAGACCCAGTACTTC. The full variable domain, its missing parts supplied by reference TRBV5-6 and TRBJ2-5, is DAGVTQSPTHLIKTRGQQVTLRCSPKSGHDTVSWYQQALGQGPQFIFQYYEEEERQRGNFPDRFSGHQFPNYSSELNVNALLLGDSALYLCASINPRAGGETQYFGPGTRLLVL.

This sequence joins TRBV13 and TRBJ2-5, with unresolved D. With the DNA end fitting TRBJ2-7 better, the J assignment may be wrong. The CDR3 runs to 11 residues. CDR1 and CDR2 from the germline V gene are PRHDT and FYEKMQ (reference sequence). Here the CDR3 reads CASSYSYEQYF. The CDR3 coding sequence is TGTGCCAGCAGCTATTCCTACGAGCAGTACTTC.

This rearrangement joins TRBV30 to TRBJ2-7; D may be TRBD1 (6 bases). Trimming cost V 2 bases and J 4 bases, with 12 bases left between them. CDR1 is GTSNPN and CDR2 is SVGIG in the germline V gene (reference sequence). The CDR3 length is 13 residues. CDR3 coding DNA: TGTGCCTGGAGTACAGGGACGGTATACGAGCAGTACTTC. Its protein product is CAWSTGTVYEQYF. The full variable domain, in which reference TRBV30 and TRBJ2-7 provide the parts outside the CDR3, is SQTIHQWPATLVQPVGSPLSLECTVEGTSNPNLYWYRQAAGRGLQLLFYSVGIGQISSEVPQNLSASRPQDRQFILSSKKLLLSDSGFYLCAWSTGTVYEQYFGPGTRLTVT.

The chain couples TRBV6-5 to TRBJ2-7; D gene ambiguous. V was cut by 5 bases and J by 3 bases, with 14 bases left in between. The CDR3 contains 14 residues. The V gene's germline CDR1 is MNHEY and CDR2 SVGAGI. The CDR3 DNA is TGTGCCAGCAGTGGGTCGGGCGCAAGCTACGAGCAGTACTTC. Amino acids: CASSGSGASYEQYF.

This clone was counted between two and nine times. V and J are TRBV2 and TRBJ1-6, with D unresolved. The V end lost 4 bases, the J end lost 6 bases, and 7 bases lay between the germline ends. The germline V gene has CDR1 SNHLY and CDR2 FYNNEI. The CDR3 spans 13 residues. The CDR3 DNA sequence: TGTGCCAGCAGTGTAATTCCTAATTCACCCCTCCACTTT. Translating gives CASSVIPNSPLHF.

The chain employs TRBV6-4 and TRBJ2-1; D is possibly TRBD1 (7 bases). Germline loops: CDR1 MRHNA, CDR2 SNTAGT. The V end lost 7 bases, the J end lost 6 bases, and 22 bases lay between the germline ends. The CDR3 totals 16 residues. The CDR3 region is CASTISGEGAGNEQFF. As DNA, the CDR3 is TGTGCCAGCACCATATCGGGAGAGGGGGCGGGCAATGAGCAGTTCTTC.